Listed below are T cell receptor beta chains from one sample, sequenced in a study. Using its own MiXCR run on the 5' RACE reads, TCRdb lists one record per CDR3 protein. The top ten clones hold 2.5% to 3.5% of a sample with some 37,000 distinct CDR3 sequences, over 15% of them seen once. Sequences were obtained from naive CD4+ T cells sorted from a lymph node. All receptors derive from a female donor with breast cancer. Each CDR3 is given with its conserved first and last residue. D genes are given only for firm matches. Some rows have no size entry. The others give once, few or many, or a class for an expanded clone.

d_call | clone_size | j_call | v_call | cdr3_aa | cdr3_nt
. | . | TRBJ2-7 | TRBV6-1 | CASIEGVGAYEQYF | TGTGCCAGCATCGAAGGGGTGGGGGCCTACGAGCAGTACTTC
TRBD1 | many | TRBJ1-5 | TRBV5-6 | CASSLSSGTGTRAQHF | TGTGCCAGCAGCTTGAGCTCGGGGACAGGGACGAGGGCCCAGCATTTT
. | . | TRBJ1-2 | TRBV3-1 | CASSQGRNYGYTF | TGTGCCAGCAGCCAAGGTCGTAACTATGGCTACACCTTC
. | many | TRBJ2-1 | TRBV9 | CASSVATTPSYNEQFF | TGTGCCAGCAGCGTAGCTACGACACCCTCCTACAATGAGCAGTTCTTC
. | many | TRBJ2-1 | TRBV28 | CASTDPGTLNNEQFF | TGTGCCAGCACCGACCCAGGGACTTTGAACAATGAGCAGTTCTTC
. | . | TRBJ2-1 | TRBV5-6 | CASSAPPRGEQFF | TGTGCCAGCAGCGCGCCGCCCCGGGGGGAGCAGTTCTTC
. | few | TRBJ1-5 | TRBV6-5 | CASTPLGQGDNQPQHF | TGTGCCAGCACCCCCCTTGGGCAGGGAGACAATCAGCCCCAGCATTTT
TRBD1 | . | TRBJ1-1 | TRBV7-3 | CASRKDRQSEAFF | TGTGCCAGCAGAAAGGACAGGCAAAGTGAAGCTTTCTTT
. | . | TRBJ2-2 | TRBV2 | CASSERTNTGELFF | TGTGCCAGCAGTGAACGGACGAACACCGGGGAGCTGTTTTTT
. | many | TRBJ1-4 | TRBV24-1 | CATSDPGGGEKLFF | TGTGCCACCAGTGACCCAGGCGGGGGTGAAAAACTGTTTTTT
. | few | TRBJ1-4 | TRBV7-2 | CASSLNRGRSTNEKLFF | TGTGCCAGCAGCTTAAATAGGGGACGGTCAACTAATGAAAAACTGTTTTTT
. | . | TRBJ2-5 | TRBV4-1 | CASSPREGETQYF | TGCGCCAGCAGCCCCAGGGAAGGAGAGACCCAGTACTTC
. | . | TRBJ2-1 | TRBV7-2 | CASSFARDEQFF | TGTGCCAGCAGCTTTGCAAGGGATGAGCAGTTCTTC